This TCR beta chain comes out of a study of T cell responses to AZD1222 COVID-19 vaccine. The repertoire was sequenced with immunoSEQ multiplex PCR; TCRdb's copy has only in-frame clones and lacks some. The sample carries 80,000 or so clones, around nine tenths recorded once. With 2 bases removed from V and 8 bases from J, the gap between germline ends came to 7 bases. This CDR3 has 13 amino acids. Germline V gives CDR1 MNHEY, CDR2 SVGEGT. Study-wide points: Clonal diversity may have been underestimated in mostly white British donors. With two AZD1222 doses given, Spike-specific TCR breadth and depth both rose.

As concerns this clone: Its antigen is not known.

The chain has TRBV6-2 or TRBV6-3 and TRBJ1-6; TRBD1 might be the D (5 bases). This specimen was peripheral blood, taken on day 0 of AZD1222 vaccination. The sequence was obtained from an adult in good health. The CDR3 here is CASSYRGYSPLHF. CDR3 DNA: TGTGCCAGCAGTTACAGGGGATATTCACCCCTCCACTTT.